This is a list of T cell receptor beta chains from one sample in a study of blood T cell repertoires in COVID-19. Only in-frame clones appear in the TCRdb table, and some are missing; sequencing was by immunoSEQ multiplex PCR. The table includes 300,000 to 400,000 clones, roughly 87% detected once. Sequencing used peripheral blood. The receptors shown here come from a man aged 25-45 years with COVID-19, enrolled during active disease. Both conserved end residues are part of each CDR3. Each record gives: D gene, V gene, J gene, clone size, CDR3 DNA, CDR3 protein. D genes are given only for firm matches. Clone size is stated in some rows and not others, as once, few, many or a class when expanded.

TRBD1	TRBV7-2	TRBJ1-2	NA	TGTGCCAGCAGCTCCTTCCTGATAACCTGGGACAGCCGCCCCTATGGCTACACCTTC	CASSSFLITWDSRPYGYTF
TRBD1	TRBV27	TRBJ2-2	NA	TGTGCCAGCAGTTTATTTGGACAGGGGATACGGACCGGGGAGCTGTTTTTT	CASSLFGQGIRTGELFF
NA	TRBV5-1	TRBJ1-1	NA	TGCGCCAGCAGCTGGGGAGGGGAACGAGCTGAAGCTTTCTTT	CASSWGGERAEAFF
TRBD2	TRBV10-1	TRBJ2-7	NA	TGCGCCAGCAGTGGACCTGAAACTAGCGGGAGGGCCGTCGAGCAGTACTTC	CASSGPETSGRAVEQYF
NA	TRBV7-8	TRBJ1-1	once	TGTGCCAGCACCTGGGCGGGGCTTGTGAACACTGAAGCTTTCTTT	CASTWAGLVNTEAFF
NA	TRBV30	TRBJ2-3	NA	TGTGCCTGGAACGAGATCCGCACAGATACGCAGTATTTT	CAWNEIRTDTQYF
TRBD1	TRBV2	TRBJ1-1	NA	TGTGCCAGCAGGATGGGACAGGGCAACACTGAAGCTTTCTTT	CASRMGQGNTEAFF
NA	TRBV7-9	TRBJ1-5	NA	TGTGCCAGCAGCTCCCTTGGGGGCCCCCCTCAGCCCCAGCATTTT	CASSSLGGPPQPQHF
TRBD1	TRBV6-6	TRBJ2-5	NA	TGTGCCAGCAGGGACAGGGTGGGAGAGACCCAGTACTTC	CASRDRVGETQYF
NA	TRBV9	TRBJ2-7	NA	TGTGCCAGCGCCCCAAGGGAGAGTCAGGCGCCCTACGAGCAGTACTTC	CASAPRESQAPYEQYF
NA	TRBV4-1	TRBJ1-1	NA	TGCGCCAGCAGTCAAAGAGGGACTGAAGCTTTCTTT	CASSQRGTEAFF
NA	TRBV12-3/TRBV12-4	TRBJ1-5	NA	TGTGCCAGCAGGCGACAGTCGGATCAGCCCCAGCATTTT	CASRRQSDQPQHF
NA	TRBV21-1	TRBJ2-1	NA	TGTGCCAGCGGCCGACTAGCGGGGCTACCCTACAATGAGCAGTTCTTC	CASGRLAGLPYNEQFF
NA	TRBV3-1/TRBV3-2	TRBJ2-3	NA	TGTGCCAGCAGAAAGGGGCTTACAGATACGCAGTATTTT	CASRKGLTDTQYF
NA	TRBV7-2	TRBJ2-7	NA	TGTGCCAGCAGCTTAGCCAGGGGTAATCCCTACGAGCAGTACTTC	CASSLARGNPYEQYF